This T cell receptor (beta chain) is from a study of T cells in localized non-small cell lung cancer. Only in-frame clones appear in the TCRdb table, and some are missing; sequencing was by immunoSEQ multiplex PCR. Here the sample spans about 19,000 clones, 75% to 95% being singletons. Between the trimmed V and J ends, which lost 6 bases and 6 bases, there was a span of 14 bases. Germline CDR1 is MDHEN and CDR2 is SYDVKM. This CDR3 comprises 13 residues. This specimen was peripheral blood, taken before any cancer treatment. The J gene is TRBJ1-1, the V gene TRBV28; D remains unclear. This clonotype originated in a male donor at least 60 years old with stage I squamous cell lung carcinoma. Here the CDR3 DNA reads TGTGCCAGCAGGGTCCCTGGACGGGCTGAAGCTTTCTTT. Protein: CASRVPGRAEAFF.